The 30 T cell receptor beta chains in this list originate from one sample, sequenced in a study of cytomegalovirus exposure and HLA in healthy donors (dated by TCRdb to the late 2010s). The library came from the immunoSEQ multiplex PCR assay. A mixture of 60 forward primers for TCR Vbeta segments and 13 reverse primers for TCR Jbeta segments was used in the multiplex PCR. Here the immuneACCESS table is served through TCRdb, limited to in-frame sequences with V and J called. Missing clones are a known gap in these copies; in checked studies unresolved V genes cover under half, and the rest lacks a known reason. The sample table contains around 130,000 clones; only one count was recorded for about 8.6% of them. Approximately 6.4% of the sample lies in the top ten. Sequencing input: PBMCs. The source of these receptors is a woman aged 40 to 50 in good health and CMV-seropositive.

The rearrangement joins TRBV6-5 to TRBJ1-2, with unresolved D. The germline V gene encodes CDR1 MNHEY and CDR2 SVGAGI. The germline V and J ends were trimmed by 2 bases and 0 bases, with 7 bases remaining between them. This CDR3 is 14 amino acids long. CDR3 loop: CASSYSAANYGYTF. CDR3 bases: TGTGCCAGCAGTTACAGTGCAGCTAACTATGGCTACACCTTC.

This clone has a handful of counts. V gene TRBV7-6 combines with J gene TRBJ1-2; D perhaps matches TRBD1 (5 bases). CDR3 length: 13 amino acids. The V end was cut by 3 bases, the J end by 3 bases, with 8 bases between. CDR1 SGHVS and CDR2 FNYEAQ come from the germline V gene. This CDR3 is CASSFGGDYGYTF. CDR3 bases: TGTGCCAGCAGCTTCGGGGGTGACTATGGCTACACCTTC.

The rearrangement links TRBV5-5 to TRBJ2-7; 11 bases agree with TRBD2. CDR3 length: 13 residues. J gave up 6 bases and V 9 bases, and 8 bases lay outside the gene matches. The germline V gene has CDR1 SGHKS and CDR2 YYEKEE (reference sequence). The CDR3 is CATRTSGYGEQYF. CDR3 in DNA: TGTGCCACCAGGACTAGCGGGTACGGCGAGCAGTACTTC.

The V gene is TRBV5-6, the J gene TRBJ1-4; 9 bases map to TRBD1. V lost 2 bases and J lost 2; bases outside the gene matches: 4. Per the germline V gene, CDR1 is SGHDT and CDR2 is YYEEEE. The CDR3 is 16 amino acids. CDR3 DNA: TGTGCCAGCAGCTTCGGGACAGGGAGCACTAATGAAAAACTGTTTTTT. Translation: CASSFGTGSTNEKLFF.

The chain employs TRBV6-5 and TRBJ1-3, with 9 bases that match TRBD1. The CDR3 has 15 residues. The V segment lost 6 bases and the J segment 2 bases; nucleotides outside the gene matches: 5. The germline CDR1 and CDR2 sequences are MNHEY and SVGAGI. DNA of the CDR3: TGTGCCAGCAGCGCCCACAGGGGGCCTGGAAACACCATATATTTT. Encoded protein: CASSAHRGPGNTIYF.

A few counts support this clone. The V call is TRBV28, the J call TRBJ2-3; 9 nucleotides line up with TRBD1. The J segment lost 3 bases and the V segment lost 5 bases, leaving 6 bases of the junction unmatched. Per germline, CDR1 MDHEN and CDR2 SYDVKM. The length of the CDR3 is 15 residues. The CDR3 DNA reads TGTGCCAGCAGTAGCAGGGGACAGGGTACAGATACGCAGTATTTT. Its protein product is CASSSRGQGTDTQYF.

In this sample, this clone turned up a few times. The rearrangement links TRBV9 to TRBJ1-2; TRBD1 aligns across 9 bases. The trim removed 4 bases at V and 7 bases at J, leaving 8 bases unmatched. This CDR3 comprises 14 residues. The germline V gene encodes CDR1 SGDLS and CDR2 YYNGEE. CDR3 residues: CASSPTGGSFGYTF. CDR3 bases: TGTGCCAGCAGCCCGACAGGGGGGTCATTTGGCTACACCTTC.

This clone turned up a few times. This chain uses TRBV18 with TRBJ2-7, with D uncertain. The CDR3 is 15 residues long. Trimming stripped 5 bases from V and 0 bases from J, with 14 bases between. Germline CDR1 is KGHSH and CDR2 is LQKENI. Here the CDR3 reads CASSSPQAASYEQYF. CDR3 sequence (DNA): TGTGCCAGCTCATCCCCGCAGGCAGCCTCCTACGAGCAGTACTTC.

The rearrangement joins TRBV10-3 to TRBJ1-5, with 9 bases that match TRBD1. With V trimmed by 3 bases and J by 0 bases, 6 bases remained unmatched. The CDR3 covers 17 residues. Germline assignment: CDR1 ENHRY and CDR2 SYGVKD. The chain's CDR3 is CAISEGTGGYSNQPQHF. The CDR3 DNA follows: TGTGCCATCAGTGAAGGAACAGGGGGCTATAGCAATCAGCCCCAGCATTTT.

This clone was observed a few times. The chain uses TRBV19 and TRBJ2-2, with D possibly being TRBD1 (6 bases). Germline V CDR1 and CDR2: LNHDA, SQIVND (reference sequence). Trimming left V 2 bases short and J 2 bases short, with 9 bases between. The CDR3 covers 15 residues. As DNA, the CDR3 is TGTGCCAGTAGTATAACAGGGATCAACACCGGGGAGCTGTTTTTT. Translated, it gives CASSITGINTGELFF.

This clone showed up just once. The chain recombines TRBV5-4 with TRBJ2-5; 12 positions agree with TRBD2. The J call may not be correct, given that the DNA end is closer to TRBJ2-7. Looked up from germline, CDR1 is SGHNT and CDR2 is YYREEE (reference sequence). This CDR3 has 13 residues. CDR3: CASSRLAGDEQYF. The CDR3 DNA follows: TGTGCCAGCAGCCGACTAGCGGGGGACGAGCAGTACTTC.

The rearrangement uses TRBV2 and TRBJ1-2; D remains unclear. The CDR3 is 13 amino acids. Germline V gene data show CDR1 as SNHLY and CDR2 as FYNNEI. V lost 5 bases and J 2 bases, leaving 9 bases between the germline ends. The CDR3 DNA sequence: TGTGCCAGCAGTACGGGAATAAACTATGGCTACACCTTC. The encoded protein is CASSTGINYGYTF. Filled out from reference TRBV2 and TRBJ1-2, the complete variable domain reads EPEVTQTPSHQVTQMGQEVILRCVPISNHLYFYWYRQILGQKVEFLVSFYNNEISEKSEIFDDQFSVERPDGSNFTLKIRSTKLEDSAMYFCASSTGINYGYTFGSGTRLTVV.

V usage is TRBV7-2 and J usage is TRBJ1-2; possibly TRBD1 for D (6 bases). The CDR3 loop spans 17 amino acids. Germline V lookup: CDR1 SGHTA, CDR2 FQGNSA. Deletions cut 5 bases from V and 0 bases from J, with 19 bases between. In DNA, the CDR3 is TGTGCCAGCAGCATCGTTCGTGGGGGCGGAGCTAACTATGGCTACACCTTC. This sequence encodes CASSIVRGGGANYGYTF.

The J gene is TRBJ2-7, the V gene TRBV5-1; D unclear. CDR3 size: 15 residues. The ends were cut back, 5 bases at V and 0 bases at J, with 15 bases in the middle. Per germline, CDR1 SGHRS and CDR2 YFSETQ. In DNA, the CDR3 is TGCGCCAGCAGTTCAGGAACCCGGTCCTCCTACGAGCAGTACTTC. Translating it yields CASSSGTRSSYEQYF.

This clone came up a few times. The chain joins TRBV9 to TRBJ1-5; no definite D call. The CDR3 loop spans 15 amino acids. Between the trimmed V and J ends, which lost 0 bases and 0 bases, there was a span of 7 bases. The V gene's germline CDR1 is SGDLS and CDR2 YYNGEE. Here the CDR3 reads CASSVGQYSNQPQHF. The CDR3 coding sequence is TGTGCCAGCAGCGTAGGGCAGTATAGCAATCAGCCCCAGCATTTT. The full variable domain, its missing parts supplied by reference TRBV9 and TRBJ1-5, is DSGVTQTPKHLITATGQRVTLRCSPRSGDLSVYWYQQSLDQGLQFLIQYYNGEERAKGNILERFSAQQFPDLHSELNLSSLELGDSALYFCASSVGQYSNQPQHFGDGTRLSIL.

In its sample, this clone was seen a few times. One junction end does not reproduce the germline sequence, and a read error may be involved. The chain uses TRBV6-6 and TRBJ1-1, with 7 bases identical to TRBD1. The CDR3 runs to 13 residues. CDR1 and CDR2 (germline): MNHNY, SVGAGI (reference sequence). The CDR3 reads CASSLDRNSEAFF. As DNA, the CDR3 is TGTGCCAGCAGCCTGGACAGGAACTCTGAAGCTTTCTTT.

V usage is TRBV20-1 and J usage is TRBJ2-7; possible D gene TRBD1, 6 bases. The CDR3 sequence is 11 residues long. Germline V lookup: CDR1 DFQATT, CDR2 SNEGSKA (reference sequence). V dropped 4 bases and J dropped 4 bases, with 8 bases sitting between them. The CDR3 DNA is TGCAGTGCTAAAGACAGGTACGAGCAGTACTTC. Protein: CSAKDRYEQYF.

The V call is TRBV27, the J call TRBJ1-1; D is uncertain. The germline V gene has CDR1 MNHEY and CDR2 SMNVEV (reference sequence). The CDR3 contains 14 residues. V was trimmed by 4 bases and J by 1 base, leaving 10 bases between them. The CDR3 region is CASSSGGRNTEAFF. The CDR3 DNA sequence: TGTGCCAGCAGTTCGGGAGGGCGGAACACTGAAGCTTTCTTT.

This clone was detected a few times. This rearrangement joins TRBV4-1 to TRBJ1-3, with D perhaps matching TRBD1 (5 bases). V was trimmed by 0 bases and J by 8 bases, leaving 20 bases between them. CDR1 is MGHRA, CDR2 YSYEKL, per germline. This CDR3 has 17 amino acids. This CDR3 reads CASSQDYRALGVHTIYF. CDR3 DNA: TGCGCCAGCAGCCAAGATTACCGGGCTTTAGGGGTACACACCATATATTTT.

This rearrangement joins TRBV10-3 to TRBJ2-7; TRBD1 is a possible D gene (5 bases). V lost 4 bases to trimming and J lost 5 bases, with 18 bases between them. Germline V gene data show CDR1 as ENHRY and CDR2 as SYGVKD. CDR3 length: 15 residues. The CDR3 loop is CAISVGPEKGNEQYF. The CDR3 DNA reads as TGTGCCATCAGTGTCGGGCCCGAAAAGGGGAACGAGCAGTACTTC.

J is TRBJ1-1 and V is TRBV5-1, with D possibly being TRBD1 (5 bases). V was trimmed by 3 bases and J by 1 base, leaving 7 bases between them. Germline V gene sequence: CDR1 SGHRS, CDR2 YFSETQ. There are 13 residues in the CDR3. CDR3 nucleotide sequence: TGCGCCAGCAGCTCCCAGGGGAACACTGAAGCTTTCTTT. Protein sequence: CASSSQGNTEAFF.

J is TRBJ2-1 and V is TRBV11-1; 12 bases map to TRBD2. CDR1 is SGHAT, CDR2 FQDESV, per germline (reference sequence). The length of the CDR3 is 16 residues. Germline trimming cut 2 bases from V and 6 bases from J; bases unmatched to any gene: 5. CDR3 nucleotide sequence: TGTGCCAGCAGCTTACCCCCTAGCGGGGGGGCCAATGAGCAGTTCTTC. Encoded protein: CASSLPPSGGANEQFF.

This clone was counted a few times. The chain couples TRBV30 to TRBJ1-1; D call uncertain. This CDR3 region has 11 residues. V lost 4 bases and J lost 3, with 6 bases in between. Germline loops: CDR1 GTSNPN, CDR2 SVGIG (reference sequence). The CDR3 reads CAWKEDTEAFF. The CDR3 DNA reads TGTGCCTGGAAAGAGGACACTGAAGCTTTCTTT.

This clone was detected only a few times. The chain is built from TRBV10-3 and TRBJ1-3; unclear D gene. The CDR3 consists of 20 residues. Germline-derived CDR1 and CDR2 are ENHRY and SYGVKD. Trimming pared 3 bases from V and 0 bases from J, leaving 24 bases between. The CDR3 reads CAISDPAHVTASFSGNTIYF. CDR3 DNA sequence: TGTGCCATCAGTGATCCCGCACACGTTACAGCCTCATTCTCTGGAAACACCATATATTTT.

The chain recombines TRBV2 with TRBJ1-5; a possible D gene is TRBD1 (5 bases). CDR1 and CDR2 from the germline V gene are SNHLY and FYNNEI. V lost 6 bases, J lost 7 bases, and 16 bases lay in between. The CDR3 contains 14 residues. CDR3 in DNA: TGTGCCAGCAGGAGCGGGACCCTCGGGCAGCCCCAGCATTTT. Translating it yields CASRSGTLGQPQHF. Variable domain in full (rest from reference TRBV2 and TRBJ1-5): EPEVTQTPSHQVTQMGQEVILRCVPISNHLYFYWYRQILGQKVEFLVSFYNNEISEKSEIFDDQFSVERPDGSNFTLKIRSTKLEDSAMYFCASRSGTLGQPQHFGDGTRLSIL.

As to this clone: This sample also contains other DNA sequences that code for the same CDR3. The rearrangement uses TRBV27 and TRBJ2-7; D is perhaps TRBD1 (6 bases). Germline loops: CDR1 MNHEY, CDR2 SMNVEV (reference sequence). This CDR3 is 13 amino acids long. With 3 bases removed from V and 2 bases from J, the gap between germline ends came to 8 bases. CDR3 residues: CASSLQGPYEQYF. CDR3 in DNA: TGTGCCAGCAGTTTGCAGGGGCCCTACGAGCAGTACTTC.

This clone has just a few counts. The chain is built from TRBV4-1 and TRBJ2-2; 10 nucleotides align to TRBD1. The V and J ends lost 3 bases and 5 bases, in that order; junction bases with no gene match: 3. Germline CDR1 is MGHRA and CDR2 is YSYEKL. The CDR3 is 15 amino acids. The CDR3 bases are TGCGCCAGCAGCCAGGGACAGGGGAGGACCGGGGAGCTGTTTTTT. It codes for CASSQGQGRTGELFF.

This clone was seen a handful of times. This chain connects TRBV19 to TRBJ1-1; a weak D match, TRBD1 (5 bases). Germline V lookup: CDR1 LNHDA, CDR2 SQIVND (reference sequence). This CDR3 is built from 14 residues. V was trimmed by 3 bases and J by 5 bases, leaving 13 bases between them. The CDR3 DNA reads as TGTGCCAGTAGTATCCAAGGGGCGTCGACTGAAGCTTTCTTT. Amino acids: CASSIQGASTEAFF.

The chain links TRBV7-9 to TRBJ1-1, with TRBD1 as a possible D gene (5 bases). V was shortened by 3 bases and J by 5 bases, with 16 bases between the two germline ends. The CDR3 extends over 15 amino acids. Germline lookup yields CDR1 SEHNR and CDR2 FQNEAQ (reference sequence). CDR3 amino acids: CASSLRSLTGTEAFF. CDR3 bases: TGTGCCAGCAGCTTGCGTTCCCTTACAGGTACTGAAGCTTTCTTT.

This chain uses TRBV10-2 with TRBJ1-5; D is perhaps TRBD1 (6 bases). The CDR3 has 13 residues. CDR1 is WSHSY, CDR2 SAAADI, per germline. Trimming took off 4 bases at V and 9 bases at J, with 13 bases between the two ends. CDR3 in DNA: TGCGCCAGCAGTGGGGCGGGGGGCCCGCCCCAGCATTTT. Encoded protein: CASSGAGGPPQHF.